The 15 T cell receptor beta chains below were found in one sample sequenced in a study of T cells in Graves' hyperthyroidism and ophthalmopathy. Authors of the study amplified TCR beta CDR3 regions from RNA transcripts. HTBI primers were employed in a first-round RT-PCR of the TCR CDR3. A single record per CDR3 protein comes from TCRdb applying MiXCR to the multiplex PCR reads. In the table there are about 420,000 distinct CDR3 sequences, roughly an eighth of which are singletons. The sequencing sample was made of blood. The receptors were gathered from a woman aged 18-35 years with Graves' hyperthyroidism.

This chain links TRBV20-1 with TRBJ2-7, with 8 positions matching TRBD2. Germline CDR1 and CDR2: DFQATT and SNEGSKA (reference sequence). The CDR3 has 15 amino acids. V trimming: 7 bases; J trimming: 1 base; junction bases outside the gene matches: 12. CDR3 region: CSVRRAGDQSYEQYF. In DNA, the CDR3 is TGCAGTGTGAGAAGAGCGGGAGATCAATCCTACGAGCAGTACTTC.

The table lists this clonotype with many counts. The V and J genes are TRBV20-1 and TRBJ1-2; D is unresolved. The CDR3 spans 14 residues. V was clipped by 4 bases and J by 6 bases, with 18 bases between them. Germline lookup yields CDR1 DFQATT and CDR2 SNEGSKA (reference sequence). In DNA, the CDR3 is TGCAGTGCTATCGAAAACCGGAGGAGTGATGGCTACACCTTC. Translating gives CSAIENRRSDGYTF.

V gene TRBV12-3 or TRBV12-4 combines with J gene TRBJ1-2, with TRBD1 as a possible D gene (6 bases). V gave up 6 bases and J gave up 3 bases, with 11 bases separating them. The CDR3 extends over 13 amino acids. This CDR3 is CASRAGGYYGYTF. The CDR3 DNA follows: TGTGCCAGCAGGGCCGGGGGCTACTATGGCTACACCTTC.

The sample holds a few counts of this clonotype. The chain joins TRBV20-1 to TRBJ2-2, with D hard to call. The ends were cut back, 3 bases at V and 0 bases at J, with 11 bases in the middle. CDR3 size: 15 residues. Germline V lookup: CDR1 DFQATT, CDR2 SNEGSKA (reference sequence). CDR3 coding DNA: TGCAGTGCTAGTTCAGGCGGATCGAACACCGGGGAGCTGTTTTTT. Translating gives CSASSGGSNTGELFF.

This sequence joins TRBV2 and TRBJ2-5, with 8 bases fitting TRBD2. The CDR3 loop spans 15 amino acids. V was pared by 3 bases and J by 3 bases, with 6 bases of the junction left unmatched. CDR1 is SNHLY and CDR2 is FYNNEI in the germline V gene. Here the CDR3 DNA reads TGTGCCAGCAGTGATCGGTTTAGCGGGAAAGAGACCCAGTACTTC. As protein: CASSDRFSGKETQYF.

This clonotype was counted many times. This sequence joins TRBV5-1 and TRBJ2-5; D may match TRBD1 or TRBD2 (5 bases each). Per germline, CDR1 SGHRS and CDR2 YFSETQ. The CDR3 extends over 14 amino acids. V shed 3 bases and J shed 5 bases, with 14 bases lying between them. The CDR3 DNA sequence: TGCGCCAGCAGCTCGCCGCCGGGGCTGGAGACCCAGTACTTC. Amino acids: CASSSPPGLETQYF.

This chain joins TRBV20-1 and TRBJ2-1; TRBD2 aligns across 16 bases. CDR3 length: 15 residues. Germline-derived CDR1 and CDR2 are DFQATT and SNEGSKA (reference sequence). The trim removed 2 bases at V and 10 bases at J, leaving 5 bases unmatched. CDR3 DNA: TGCAGTGCTAGAACCGGGACTAGCGGGGGGGCGGAGCAGTTCTTC. Amino acids: CSARTGTSGGAEQFF.

The J gene is TRBJ1-2, the V gene TRBV9; no clear D gene. V lost 3 bases and J lost 2, with 11 bases in between. The germline V gene encodes CDR1 SGDLS and CDR2 YYNGEE. The CDR3 contains 14 residues. The CDR3 region has the DNA TGTGCCAGCAGCGCAGAAGACGGAAACTATGGCTACACCTTC. This encodes CASSAEDGNYGYTF.

The chain recombines TRBV28 with TRBJ2-1, with D unresolved. V was pared by 2 bases and J by 15 bases, with 11 bases between. CDR1 is MDHEN, CDR2 SYDVKM, per germline. This CDR3 spans 11 amino acids. The DNA for the CDR3 is TGTGCCAGCAGTTTAGACCGGGTCCGGTTCTTC. Translated, it gives CASSLDRVRFF.

This sequence joins TRBV2 and TRBJ1-1; 12 nucleotides match TRBD1. Per germline, CDR1 SNHLY and CDR2 FYNNEI. CDR3 length: 15 amino acids. The trim removed 6 bases at V and 7 bases at J, leaving 9 bases unmatched. CDR3 nucleotides: TGTGCCAGCAGCGCCGAGGGGACAGGGGGCGATGAAGCTTTCTTT. Translation: CASSAEGTGGDEAFF.

This clonotype was seen at least ten times. V usage is TRBV12-3 or TRBV12-4 and J usage is TRBJ1-6; 8 nucleotides match TRBD1. The CDR3 is 15 residues long. After removal of 2 bases from V and 7 bases from J, the junction contained 4 bases not matched to a gene. The CDR3 coding sequence is TGTGCCAGCAGTTTATCAGGGGGCGCGAATTCACCCCTCCACTTT. It encodes CASSLSGGANSPLHF.

This clonotype appeared many times. The V call is TRBV29-1, the J call TRBJ2-5, with a tentative D call TRBD2 (6 bases). The V end lost 2 bases, the J end lost 6 bases, and 16 bases lay between the germline ends. The CDR3 spans 14 residues. Per germline, CDR1 SQVTM and CDR2 ANQGSEA. The CDR3 is CSVEKGGLWKTQYF. As DNA, the CDR3 is TGCAGCGTTGAAAAGGGAGGACTGTGGAAGACCCAGTACTTC.

This clonotype was detected many times. The V call is TRBV6-2 or TRBV6-3, the J call TRBJ2-7; the D is unclear. Trimming cost V 6 bases and J 5 bases, with 8 bases left between them. CDR1 and CDR2 (germline): MNHEY, SVGEGT. The CDR3 covers 11 residues. The CDR3 region has the DNA TGTGCCAGCAGCTACAGTAACGAGCAGTACTTC. Translated: CASSYSNEQYF.

The chain uses TRBV10-3 and TRBJ1-3, with unresolved D. Trimming left V 7 bases short and J 6 bases short, with 13 bases between. This CDR3 has 13 residues. Germline CDR1 reads ENHRY; CDR2 reads SYGVKD. CDR3 sequence reads: CAIMEGTVNTIYF. DNA of the CDR3: TGTGCCATCATGGAGGGTACGGTAAACACCATATATTTT.

This clonotype was counted ten times or more. The genes are TRBV5-5 and TRBJ2-2; 13 bases are shared with TRBD2. V was pared by 4 bases and J by 2 bases, with 8 bases of the junction left unmatched. The germline CDR1 and CDR2 sequences are SGHKS and YYEKEE (reference sequence). The CDR3 sequence is 18 residues long. In nucleotides, the CDR3 is TGTGCCAGCAGCCACGGGACTAGCGGGACACGTAACACCGGGGAGCTGTTTTTT. It specifies CASSHGTSGTRNTGELFF. Complete variable domain (other parts from reference TRBV5-5 and TRBJ2-2): DAGVTQSPTHLIKTRGQQVTLRCSPISGHKSVSWYQQVLGQGPQFIFQYYEKEERGRGNFPDRFSARQFPNYSSELNVNALLLGDSALYLCASSHGTSGTRNTGELFFGEGSRLTVL.